One T cell receptor (beta chain) is described in this entry. This record belongs to a study of control samples from healthy donors and cancer patients. The method was immunoSEQ multiplex PCR; TCRdb's version includes in-frame clones alone and lacks a portion of them. The sample consists of approximately 90,000 clones, more than 80% of them appearing once. V shed 4 bases and J 4 bases; nucleotides not matched to a gene: 5. Germline V gives CDR1 KGHDR, CDR2 SFDVKD. This CDR3 contains 14 residues. The TCR originated in a woman in her 30s in good health. The J gene is TRBJ1-1, the V gene TRBV24-1, with TRBD1 matching 7 bases. Sequenced material: blood. The CDR3 here is CATSDAGGGTEAFF. The CDR3 bases are TGTGCCACCAGTGACGCAGGGGGAGGCACTGAAGCTTTCTTT.